The 2 T cell receptor beta chains given below trace back to one sample, sequenced in a study of T cells after posttransplantation cyclophosphamide. TCRdb keeps only in-frame clones here, not all; method: immunoSEQ multiplex PCR. In total the sample includes around 34,000 clones, none of them seen once. The specimen was PBMCs. The receptors originated from a woman in her 50s in good health and a related stem cell transplant donor.

This clone has ten or more counts. The chain carries TRBV5-1 and TRBJ2-6; no definite D call. CDR3 length: 14 amino acids. Germline CDR1 reads SGHRS; CDR2 reads YFSETQ. Trimming cost V 2 bases and J 5 bases, with 8 bases left between them. CDR3 DNA sequence: TGCGCCAGCAGCTTAATAGCTCGGGCCAACGTCCTGACTTTC. Residues: CASSLIARANVLTF.

This clone was detected only a few times. This CDR3 is CASSTYYRGRGTDTQYF. The DNA of the CDR3 is TGTGCCAGCAGCACCTATTACAGGGGGCGCGGCACAGATACGCAGTATTTT. The chain carries TRBV7-9 and TRBJ2-3, with 9 bases aligning to TRBD1. Germline assignment: CDR1 SEHNR and CDR2 FQNEAQ (reference sequence). The CDR3 runs to 17 residues. The J segment lost 1 base and the V segment lost 5 bases, leaving 10 bases of the junction unmatched.